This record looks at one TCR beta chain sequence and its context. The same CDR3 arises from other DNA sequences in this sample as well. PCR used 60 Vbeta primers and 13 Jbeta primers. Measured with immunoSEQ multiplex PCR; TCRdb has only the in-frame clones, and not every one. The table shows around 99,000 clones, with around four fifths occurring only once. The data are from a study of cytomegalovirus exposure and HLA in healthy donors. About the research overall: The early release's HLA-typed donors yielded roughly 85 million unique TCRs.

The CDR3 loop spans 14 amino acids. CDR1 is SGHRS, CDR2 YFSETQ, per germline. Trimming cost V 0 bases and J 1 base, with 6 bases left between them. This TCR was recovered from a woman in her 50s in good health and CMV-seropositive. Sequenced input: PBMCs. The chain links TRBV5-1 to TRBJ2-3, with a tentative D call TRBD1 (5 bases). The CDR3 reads CASSLEGRTDTQYF. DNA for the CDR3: TGCGCCAGCAGCTTGGAGGGGCGCACAGATACGCAGTATTTT.